This T cell receptor beta chain was recovered during a study of blood T cell repertoires in COVID-19. Overall study: The United States, Italy and Spain provided the acute and convalescent COVID-19 samples. Sources were T cells, B-cell-depleted T cells, or PBMCs; the material itself was cDNA or gDNA.

How the authors handled the data: Amplifying reference gene primers gave estimates of nucleated cell counts. Assay used: immunoSEQ multiplex PCR; TCRdb lists only in-frame clones, some missing. V, J and clone size are taken as reported in that table, and D and trimming were inferred from the DNA itself. The data contain approximately 150,000 clones, roughly 89% of them singletons. This clone was found once. The CDR3 is 15 residues long. Germline V gene sequence: CDR1 LGHDT, CDR2 YNNKEL (reference sequence). V lost 2 bases to trimming and J lost 0 bases, with 7 bases between them. The rearrangement links TRBV3-1 (or the pseudogene TRBV3-2) to TRBJ2-2, with D possibly TRBD2 on 6 matching bases. This clonotype was sampled from a woman in her 50s with active or convalescent COVID-19. The sequenced material came from peripheral blood. This chain's CDR3 is CASSQRGTNTGELFF. CDR3 DNA: TGTGCCAGCAGCCAACGCGGGACGAACACCGGGGAGCTGTTTTTT.